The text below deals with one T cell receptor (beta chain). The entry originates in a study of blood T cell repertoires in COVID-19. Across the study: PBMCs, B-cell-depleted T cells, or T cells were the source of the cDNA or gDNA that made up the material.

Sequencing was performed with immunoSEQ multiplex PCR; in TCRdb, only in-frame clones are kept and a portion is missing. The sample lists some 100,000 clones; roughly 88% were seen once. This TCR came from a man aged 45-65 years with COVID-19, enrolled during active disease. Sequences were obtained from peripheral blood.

The chain's CDR3 is CASTQGATQETQYF. Written as DNA, the CDR3 is TGTGCCAGCACACAGGGGGCGACCCAAGAGACCCAGTACTTC. The chain joins TRBV6-5 to TRBJ2-5, with 9 bases aligning to TRBD1. Germline-derived CDR1 and CDR2 are MNHEY and SVGAGI. The CDR3 has 14 residues. V lost 7 bases and J lost 1; bases outside the gene matches: 4.